Described below is a single TCR beta chain sequence and its context. Its antigen remains unknown. TCRdb re-called the 5' RACE reads and gives one entry per CDR3 protein, without DNA. The table for this sample gives 420,000 or so distinct CDR3 sequences. The data stem from a study of monozygotic twins with inflammatory bowel disease. Study observations and caveats: Lower sharing of clonotypes with other individuals was seen in IBD patients than in healthy twins. This was most marked in patients showing signs of disease activity. Repertoire similarity matched across concordant and discordant twins, perhaps owing to limited power.

In germline, CDR1 is MNHNS, CDR2 SASEGT. The CDR3 spans 15 residues. The sample comprised blood. The chain joins TRBV6-1 to TRBJ2-1; TCRdb's assignment of TRBD1 cannot be checked, as there is no DNA. The sequence was collected from a human donor with ulcerative colitis or Crohn's disease, or a healthy co-twin of an affected twin (not recorded which). The CDR3 loop is CASSTGGSSYNEQFF.